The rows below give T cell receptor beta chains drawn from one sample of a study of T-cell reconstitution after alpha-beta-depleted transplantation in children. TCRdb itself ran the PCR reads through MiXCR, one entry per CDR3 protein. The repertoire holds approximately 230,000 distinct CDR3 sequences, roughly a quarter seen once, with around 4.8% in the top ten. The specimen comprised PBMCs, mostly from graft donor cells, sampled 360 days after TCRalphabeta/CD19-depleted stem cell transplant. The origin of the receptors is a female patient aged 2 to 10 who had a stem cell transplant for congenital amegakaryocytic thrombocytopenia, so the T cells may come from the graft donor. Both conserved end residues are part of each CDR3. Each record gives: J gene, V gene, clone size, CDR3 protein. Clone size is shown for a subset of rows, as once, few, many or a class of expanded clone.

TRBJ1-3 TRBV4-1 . CASSHRTGAYGNTIYF
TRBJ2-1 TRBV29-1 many CSVEDQVRGSYNEQFF
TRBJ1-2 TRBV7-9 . CASSAPGQGVYGYTF
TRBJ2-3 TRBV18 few CASSTTGTRTDTQYF
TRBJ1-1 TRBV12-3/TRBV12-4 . CASSFSLQGYEAFF
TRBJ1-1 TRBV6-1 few CASSRDGSEAFF
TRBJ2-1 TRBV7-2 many CASSIGTGSYNEQFF
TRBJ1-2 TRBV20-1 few CSALRPRGYGYTF
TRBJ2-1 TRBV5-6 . CASSPRQGKQFF
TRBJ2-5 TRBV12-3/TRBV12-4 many CASSYDSLGETQYF
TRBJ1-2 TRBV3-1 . CASSQEWQGLVYGYTF
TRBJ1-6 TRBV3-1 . CASSQGPNSPLHF
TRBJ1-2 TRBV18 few CASSENRDPGYTF
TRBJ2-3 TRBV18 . CASSPGTSMFSQYF
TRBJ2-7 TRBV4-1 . CASSQDLSGRTVHYEQYF
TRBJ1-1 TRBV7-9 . CPSRNAPGTGNTEAFF
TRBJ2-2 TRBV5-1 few CASSLAELGSGELFF
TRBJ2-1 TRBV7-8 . CASSPTGGPYNEQFF
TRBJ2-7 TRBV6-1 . CASSEGWGDSYEQYF
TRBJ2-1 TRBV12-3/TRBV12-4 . CASSLPGYEQFF
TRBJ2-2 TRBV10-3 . CAISAPAGARSSTGELFF
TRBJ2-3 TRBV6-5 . CASSYEREGPTDTQYF
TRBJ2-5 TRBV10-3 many CAISETRETQYF
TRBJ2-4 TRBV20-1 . CSARDLTGAKNIQYF
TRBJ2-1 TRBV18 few CASLFSGGPYNEQFF
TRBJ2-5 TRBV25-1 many CASSPLLAHPQETQYF
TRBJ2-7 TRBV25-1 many CASSESGYEQYF
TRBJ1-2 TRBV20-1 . CSATLQGSGYTF
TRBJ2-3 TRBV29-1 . CSVPSAGGGTDTQYF
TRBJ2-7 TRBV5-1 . CASSLGRTSGTYEQYF
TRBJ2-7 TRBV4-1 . CASSQDPPPGLAADYEQYF
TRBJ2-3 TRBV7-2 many CASRLVVTDTQYF
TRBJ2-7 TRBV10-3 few CAISGPPGAYEQYF
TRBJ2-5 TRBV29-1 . CSVTQGSQETQYF
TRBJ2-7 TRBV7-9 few CASSFLSHEQYF
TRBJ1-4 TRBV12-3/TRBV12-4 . CASSITGGREKLFF
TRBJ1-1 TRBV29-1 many CSVEGARVNTEAFF
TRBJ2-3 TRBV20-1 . CSASLRRGTDTQYF
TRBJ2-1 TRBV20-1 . CSAPPHNEQFF
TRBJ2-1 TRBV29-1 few CSVDSLALVNEQFF
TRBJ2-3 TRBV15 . CATSREAGSTDTQYF
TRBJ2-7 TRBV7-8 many CASGPQANSYEQYF
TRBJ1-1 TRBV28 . CASSSENTEAFF
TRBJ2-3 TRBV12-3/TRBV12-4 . CASSEVAPTDTQYF
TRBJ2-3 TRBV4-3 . CASSQVRAGTDFLFSDTQYF
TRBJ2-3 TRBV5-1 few CASGLAGRFTDTQYF
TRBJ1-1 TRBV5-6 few CASSLFLQFHTEAFF
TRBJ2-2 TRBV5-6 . CASSPRTSGSRTGELFF
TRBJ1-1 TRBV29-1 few CSVAPGQSAFF
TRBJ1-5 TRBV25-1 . CASSDPGTNQPQHF
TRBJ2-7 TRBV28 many CASRRQRSLSYEQYF
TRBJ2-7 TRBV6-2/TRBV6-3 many CASSYSSPLEQYF
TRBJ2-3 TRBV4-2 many CASSQEEWNPDTQYF
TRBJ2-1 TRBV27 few CASSLNEQFF
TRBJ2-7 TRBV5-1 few CASSLSDSPTGQYF